A selection of T cell receptor beta chains follows, all from one sample in a study of OX40 agonist ivuxolimab in advanced cancers. Method: immunoSEQ multiplex PCR; TCRdb's copy keeps in-frame clones and lacks some. The table includes around 94,000 clones, about 90% detected once. Sample: CD4+ or CD8+ T cells sorted from blood, taken in a trial of the OX40 agonist ivuxolimab. These receptors came from an adult with an advanced solid tumor such as melanoma, head and neck, liver or kidney cancer. CDR3s include the opening cysteine and the closing phenylalanine or tryptophan. The D gene is left open where the match is weak. Expanded clones get a size class; other rows say once, few or many, or leave the size out.

>TRBJ1-1|-|TRBV11-3|-
CASSRQTDTEAFF
TGTGCCAGCAGCCGGCAGACTGATACTGAAGCTTTCTTT
>TRBJ2-2|-|TRBV7-3|-
CASRKRGFTGELFF
TGTGCCAGCCGAAAGAGGGGGTTCACCGGGGAGCTGTTTTTT
>TRBJ1-2|-|TRBV20-1|-
CSALGNYGYTF
TGCAGTGCCCTGGGTAACTATGGCTACACCTTC
>TRBJ2-7|TRBD2|TRBV30|-
CAWSVGLAGVEQYF
TGTGCCTGGAGTGTCGGACTAGCGGGAGTCGAGCAGTACTTC
>TRBJ2-6|TRBD1|TRBV19|-
CASSMERGLGANVLTF
TGTGCCAGTAGTATGGAAAGGGGGCTCGGGGCCAACGTCCTGACTTTC
>TRBJ2-5|-|TRBV15|-
CATNLGIQETQYF
TGTGCCACTAACCTCGGCATACAAGAGACCCAGTACTTC
>TRBJ2-3|-|TRBV9|-
CASSVVSTDTQYF
TGTGCCAGCAGCGTAGTGAGCACAGATACGCAGTATTTT
>TRBJ2-7|TRBD2|TRBV7-9|-
CASSRLAGGGEQYF
TGTGCCAGCAGCCGACTAGCGGGAGGAGGGGAGCAGTACTTC
>TRBJ2-6|-|TRBV27|once
CASSLRGRGANVLTF
TGTGCCAGCAGTTTACGGGGCAGGGGGGCCAACGTCCTGACTTTC
>TRBJ2-7|-|TRBV10-3|-
CAISAQLGVNEQYF
TGTGCCATCAGTGCGCAACTCGGGGTAAACGAGCAGTACTTC
>TRBJ2-2|-|TRBV10-2|-
CASRYITGTGTGELFF
TGCGCCAGCAGATACATTACCGGGACTGGCACCGGGGAGCTGTTTTTT
>TRBJ2-5|-|TRBV5-5|-
CASSHQGGGQETQYF
TGTGCCAGCAGCCACCAAGGGGGGGGCCAAGAGACCCAGTACTTC
>TRBJ2-1|-|TRBV28|-
CASTNTGHSEQFF
TGTGCCAGCACCAATACAGGCCACAGTGAGCAGTTCTTC
>TRBJ2-3|-|TRBV7-9|-
CASNTYMRDTDTQYF
TGTGCCAGCAACACTTATATGCGGGACACAGATACGCAGTATTTT
>TRBJ2-1|-|TRBV28|-
CASSSPGVAKFF
TGTGCCAGCAGTTCCCCAGGGGTCGCGAAGTTCTTC
>TRBJ2-5|-|TRBV5-1|-
CASTQGSGLIETQYF
TGCGCCAGCACCCAGGGGTCGGGTTTAATTGAGACCCAGTACTTC
>TRBJ2-2|TRBD2|TRBV19|-
CASSISGRANTGELFF
TGTGCCAGTAGTATTAGCGGGAGGGCGAACACCGGGGAGCTGTTTTTT
>TRBJ2-3|TRBD1|TRBV27|-
CASSSGTGSTDTQYF
TGTGCCAGCAGTTCCGGGACAGGGAGCACAGATACGCAGTATTTT
>TRBJ2-5|TRBD2|TRBV28|-
CASSPGVGDYLGETQYF
TGTGCCAGCAGTCCGGGGGTCGGGGACTATCTAGGGGAGACCCAGTACTTC
>TRBJ2-3|-|TRBV10-3|-
CAISESSDTQYF
TGTGCCATCAGTGAGTCATCGGATACGCAGTATTTT
>TRBJ2-7|TRBD2|TRBV5-1|few
CASSLLGPSGSDEQYF
TGCGCCAGCAGCTTGCTTGGTCCCAGCGGGAGCGACGAGCAGTACTTC
>TRBJ2-7|-|TRBV7-2|once
CASSLGSVYGSYEQYF
TGTGCCAGCAGCTTAGGTTCGGTGTATGGCTCCTACGAGCAGTACTTC
>TRBJ1-2|TRBD1|TRBV27|-
CASSLYGTDRTKGGYTF
TGTGCCAGCAGTTTATATGGGACAGATCGGACGAAGGGTGGCTACACCTTC
>TRBJ1-5|-|TRBV28|once
CASSRAAFRQSLRQPQHF
TGTGCCAGCAGTCGTGCCGCCTTCCGACAGTCCCTTAGGCAGCCCCAGCATTTT
>TRBJ2-1|TRBD1|TRBV5-1|once
CASSTAPQGALNNEQFF
TGCGCCAGCAGCACAGCACCCCAGGGGGCCCTTAACAATGAGCAGTTCTTC
>TRBJ1-5|-|TRBV5-5|-
CASSLQGLVQPQHF
TGTGCCAGCAGCTTGCAGGGGTTGGTTCAGCCCCAGCATTTT
>TRBJ2-5|TRBD2|TRBV5-1|-
CASSLGGLAGEGETQYF
TGCGCCAGCAGCTTGGGGGGACTAGCGGGAGAAGGTGAGACCCAGTACTTC
>TRBJ1-5|-|TRBV11-3|-
CASSLSSNQPQHF
TGTGCCAGCAGCTTGAGTAGCAATCAGCCCCAGCATTTT
>TRBJ1-1|TRBD1|TRBV4-2|-
CASSQDVGTGGAGNTEAFF
TGTGCCAGCAGCCAAGATGTAGGGACAGGGGGCGCGGGGAACACTGAAGCTTTCTTT
>TRBJ1-4|-|TRBV15|few
CATSRDVGTNNEKLFF
TGTGCCACCAGCAGAGATGTGGGGACAAATAATGAAAAACTGTTTTTT
>TRBJ2-7|-|TRBV7-2|-
CASSLGIQQYF
TGTGCCAGCAGCTTAGGTATACAACAGTACTTC
>TRBJ2-3|TRBD2|TRBV9|-
CASSRPAGGPGQHTQYF
TGTGCCAGCAGCCGTCCAGCGGGAGGGCCCGGTCAGCATACGCAGTATTTT
>TRBJ1-2|-|TRBV7-9|few
CASSLDNNGYTF
TGTGCCAGCAGCTTAGATAACAATGGCTACACCTTC
>TRBJ2-4|-|TRBV7-9|-
CASSLDDSKNIQYF
TGTGCCAGCAGCTTAGATGACAGCAAAAACATTCAGTACTTC
>TRBJ1-3|-|TRBV11-2|-
CASSFFQGSGNTIYF
TGTGCCAGCAGCTTTTTTCAAGGCTCTGGAAACACCATATATTTT
>TRBJ1-2|-|TRBV5-1|-
CASSLDPLYSNYGYTF
TGCGCCAGCAGCTTGGATCCCCTTTACTCTAACTATGGCTACACCTTC
>TRBJ1-5|-|TRBV27|-
CASSSREGGNQPQHF
TGTGCCAGCAGTTCCAGGGAGGGCGGCAATCAGCCCCAGCATTTT
>TRBJ1-1|-|TRBV5-8|once
CASSRDFGNTEAFF
TGTGCCAGCAGCCGAGACTTCGGGAACACTGAAGCTTTCTTT
>TRBJ2-7|TRBD1|TRBV5-1|-
CASSRTGGGEQYF
TGCGCCAGCAGTCGGACAGGGGGCGGCGAGCAGTACTTC
>TRBJ1-1|-|TRBV15|-
CATSRDPGGTEAFF
TGTGCCACCAGCAGAGATCCCGGCGGCACTGAAGCTTTCTTT
>TRBJ2-2|-|TRBV11-3|-
CASSPILATGELFF
TGTGCCAGCAGCCCAATACTAGCAACCGGGGAGCTGTTTTTT
>TRBJ1-2|-|TRBV7-8|-
CASSLRAGDNYGYTF
TGTGCCAGCAGCTTGAGAGCAGGGGATAACTATGGCTACACCTTC
>TRBJ2-7|TRBD2|TRBV28|-
CASIKTSGNYEQYF
TGTGCCAGCATCAAGACTAGCGGGAACTACGAGCAGTACTTC
>TRBJ2-3|TRBD2|TRBV27|-
CASKPLAGGLDNRDTQYF
TGTGCCAGCAAGCCCCTAGCGGGAGGGCTAGACAACCGAGATACGCAGTATTTT